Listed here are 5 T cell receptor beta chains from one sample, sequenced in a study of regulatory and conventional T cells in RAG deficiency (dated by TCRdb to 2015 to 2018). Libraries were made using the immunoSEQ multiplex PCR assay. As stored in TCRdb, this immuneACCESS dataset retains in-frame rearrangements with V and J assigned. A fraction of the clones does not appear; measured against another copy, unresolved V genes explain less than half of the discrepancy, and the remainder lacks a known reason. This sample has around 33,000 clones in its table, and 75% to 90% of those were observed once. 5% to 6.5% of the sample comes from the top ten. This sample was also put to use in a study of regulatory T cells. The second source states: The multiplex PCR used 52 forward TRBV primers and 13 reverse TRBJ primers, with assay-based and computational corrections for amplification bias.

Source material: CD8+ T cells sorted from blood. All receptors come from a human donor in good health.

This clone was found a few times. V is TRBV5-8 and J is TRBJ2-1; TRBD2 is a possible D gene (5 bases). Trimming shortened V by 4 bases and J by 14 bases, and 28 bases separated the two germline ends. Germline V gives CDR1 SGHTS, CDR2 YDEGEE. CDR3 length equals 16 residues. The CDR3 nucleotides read TGTGCCAGCAGCCAAGGGTCGCTAGCTAAAACCCCTGTGGAGTTCTTC. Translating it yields CASSQGSLAKTPVEFF.

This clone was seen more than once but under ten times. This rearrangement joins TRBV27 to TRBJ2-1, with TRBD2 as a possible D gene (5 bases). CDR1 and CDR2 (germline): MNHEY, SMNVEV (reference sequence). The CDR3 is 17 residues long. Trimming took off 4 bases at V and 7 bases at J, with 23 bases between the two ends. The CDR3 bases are TGTGCCAGCAGTTCCCCCCCTTATCAGAGGGCCACAAATGAGCAGTTCTTC. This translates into CASSSPPYQRATNEQFF.

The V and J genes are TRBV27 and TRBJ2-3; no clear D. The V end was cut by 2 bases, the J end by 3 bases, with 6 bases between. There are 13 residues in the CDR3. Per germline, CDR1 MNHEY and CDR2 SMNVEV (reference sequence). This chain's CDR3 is CASSLDPTDTQYF. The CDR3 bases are TGTGCCAGCAGTTTAGACCCAACAGATACGCAGTATTTT.

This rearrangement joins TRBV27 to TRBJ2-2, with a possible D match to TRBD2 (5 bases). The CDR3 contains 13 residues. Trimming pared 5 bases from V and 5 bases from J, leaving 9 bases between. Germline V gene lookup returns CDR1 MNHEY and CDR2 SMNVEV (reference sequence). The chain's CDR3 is CASSPPGTGELFF. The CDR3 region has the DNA TGTGCCAGCAGTCCCCCGGGAACCGGGGAGCTGTTTTTT.

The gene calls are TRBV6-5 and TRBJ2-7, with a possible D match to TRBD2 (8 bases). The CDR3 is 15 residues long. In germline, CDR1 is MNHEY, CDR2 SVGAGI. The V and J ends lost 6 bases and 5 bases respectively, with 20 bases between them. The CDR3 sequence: CASSPGRGLGDEQYF. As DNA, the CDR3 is TGTGCCAGCAGCCCCGGGAGGGGGCTTGGGGACGAGCAGTACTTC.